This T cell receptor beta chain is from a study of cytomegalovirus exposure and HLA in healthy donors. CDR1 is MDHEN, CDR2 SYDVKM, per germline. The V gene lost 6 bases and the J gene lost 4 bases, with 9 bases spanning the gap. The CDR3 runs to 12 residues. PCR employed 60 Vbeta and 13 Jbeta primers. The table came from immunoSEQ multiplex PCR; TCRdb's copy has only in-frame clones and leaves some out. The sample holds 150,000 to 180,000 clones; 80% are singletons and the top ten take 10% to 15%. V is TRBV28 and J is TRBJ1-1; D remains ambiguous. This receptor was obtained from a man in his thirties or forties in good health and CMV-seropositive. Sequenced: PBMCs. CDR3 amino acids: CASSGSVTEAFF. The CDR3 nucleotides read TGTGCCAGCAGCGGGTCGGTCACTGAAGCTTTCTTT.